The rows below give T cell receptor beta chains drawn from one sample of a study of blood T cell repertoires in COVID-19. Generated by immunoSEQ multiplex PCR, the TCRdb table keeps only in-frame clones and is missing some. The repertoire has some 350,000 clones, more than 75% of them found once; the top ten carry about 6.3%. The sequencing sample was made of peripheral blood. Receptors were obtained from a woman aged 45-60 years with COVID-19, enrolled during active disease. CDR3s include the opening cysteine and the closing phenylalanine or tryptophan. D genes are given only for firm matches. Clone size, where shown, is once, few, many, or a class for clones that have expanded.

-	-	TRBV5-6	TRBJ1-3	CASSLGGVSSGNTIYF	TGTGCCAGCAGCTTGGGGGGAGTAAGCTCTGGAAACACCATATATTTT
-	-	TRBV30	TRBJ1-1	CAWSVSSLGGTEAFF	TGTGCCTGGAGTGTAAGTTCCCTGGGGGGTACTGAAGCTTTCTTT
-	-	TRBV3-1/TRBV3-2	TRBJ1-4	CASSPTGHIEKLFF	TGTGCCAGCAGCCCCACGGGACATATTGAAAAACTGTTTTTT
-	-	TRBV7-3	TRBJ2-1	CASSLDPGLQYNEQFF	TGTGCCAGCAGTTTAGATCCGGGACTCCAGTACAATGAGCAGTTCTTC
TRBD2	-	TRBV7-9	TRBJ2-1	CASSARAGGINEQFF	TGTGCCAGCAGCGCCAGAGCGGGGGGGATTAATGAGCAGTTCTTC
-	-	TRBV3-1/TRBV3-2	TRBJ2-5	CASSQDQRGSEETQYF	TGTGCCAGCAGCCAAGATCAGAGAGGAAGTGAAGAGACCCAGTACTTC
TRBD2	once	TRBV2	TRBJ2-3	CASSGDLSGRATDTQYF	TGTGCCAGCAGCGGTGATCTTAGCGGGAGGGCCACAGATACGCAGTATTTT
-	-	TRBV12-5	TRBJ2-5	CASGFGGHEETQYF	TGTGCTAGTGGTTTCGGAGGCCACGAGGAGACCCAGTACTTC
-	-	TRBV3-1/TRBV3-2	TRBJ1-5	CASSQQGSQPQHF	TGTGCCAGCAGCCAACAGGGTAGTCAGCCCCAGCATTTT
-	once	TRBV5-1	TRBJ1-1	CASSLSYGDKFGEAFF	TGCGCCAGCAGCTTGTCTTACGGGGACAAGTTCGGTGAAGCTTTCTTT
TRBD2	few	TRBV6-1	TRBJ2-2	CASSATSAKGNTGELFF	TGTGCCAGCAGTGCGACTAGCGCCAAGGGGAACACCGGGGAGCTGTTTTTT
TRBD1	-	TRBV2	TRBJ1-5	CASKGQGDQPQHF	TGTGCCAGCAAAGGACAGGGGGATCAGCCCCAGCATTTT
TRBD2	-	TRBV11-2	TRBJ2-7	CASSFGGTSGSYEQYF	TGTGCCAGCAGCTTCGGAGGGACTAGCGGGAGCTACGAGCAGTACTTC
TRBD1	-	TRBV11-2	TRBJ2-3	CASSSRQGAYDTQYF	TGTGCCAGCAGCTCCCGACAGGGGGCATATGATACGCAGTATTTT
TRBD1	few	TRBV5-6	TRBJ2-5	CASSLVQGASPVQETQYF	TGTGCCAGCAGCTTGGTGCAGGGGGCGTCCCCTGTTCAAGAGACCCAGTACTTC
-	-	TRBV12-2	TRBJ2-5	CASRLEGGPRETQYF	TGTGCAAGTCGCTTAGAGGGAGGGCCGAGAGAGACCCAGTACTTC
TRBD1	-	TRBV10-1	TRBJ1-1	CASRWTGGIDTEAFF	TGCGCCAGCAGGTGGACAGGGGGCATAGACACTGAAGCTTTCTTT
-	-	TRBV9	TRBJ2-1	CASSAGGGKDNEQFF	TGTGCCAGCAGCGCCGGCGGCGGGAAGGATAATGAGCAGTTCTTC
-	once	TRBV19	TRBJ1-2	CASSTRGGLDYGYTF	TGTGCCAGTAGTACCCGTGGGGGGTTGGACTATGGCTACACCTTC
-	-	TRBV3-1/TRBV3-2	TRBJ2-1	CASSPKHGGCIRDEQFF	TGTGCCAGCAGCCCGAAGCATGGCGGGTGCATACGCGATGAGCAGTTCTTC